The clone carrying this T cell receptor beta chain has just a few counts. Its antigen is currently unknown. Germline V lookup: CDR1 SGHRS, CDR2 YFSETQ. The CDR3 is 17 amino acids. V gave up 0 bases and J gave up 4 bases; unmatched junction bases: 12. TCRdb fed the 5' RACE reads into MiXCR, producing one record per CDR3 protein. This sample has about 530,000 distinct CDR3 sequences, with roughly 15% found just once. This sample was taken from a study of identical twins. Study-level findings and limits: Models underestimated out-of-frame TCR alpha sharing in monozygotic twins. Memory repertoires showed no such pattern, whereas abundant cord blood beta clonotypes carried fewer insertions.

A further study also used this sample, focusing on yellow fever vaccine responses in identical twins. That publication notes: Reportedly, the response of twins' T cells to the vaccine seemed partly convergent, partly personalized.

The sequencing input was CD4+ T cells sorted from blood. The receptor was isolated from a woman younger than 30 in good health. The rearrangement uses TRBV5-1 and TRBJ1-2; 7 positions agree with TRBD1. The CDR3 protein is CASSLDNLRQGGYGYTF. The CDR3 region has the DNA TGCGCCAGCAGCTTGGATAACCTGAGACAGGGTGGCTATGGCTACACCTTC.